This TCR beta chain originates from a study of T-cell memory formation after mild COVID-19. General study findings and limits: A subset of responding clones appeared in pre-infection memory, suggesting cross-reactive memory joined. CD4/CD8 balance held among clones contracting day 15 to 85, and later expanders leaned CD4+.

Note on this clonotype: The antigen remains unidentified.

The V gene lost 6 bases and the J gene lost 0 bases, with 9 bases spanning the gap. CDR1 and CDR2 from the germline V gene are SNHLY and FYNNEI. This CDR3 spans 13 amino acids. The TCR alpha and TCR beta cDNA libraries, bearing sample barcodes and UMIs, were generated by 5'RACE using constant-segment primers. TCRdb analysed the 5' RACE reads with MiXCR anew, one entry per CDR3 protein. The sample consists of over 350,000 distinct CDR3 sequences, approximately 24% of them appearing once. This TCR derives from an adult woman who had mild COVID-19 (a few samples of this study predate the infection). Cell type and time point are not known. Sequencing input: PBMCs or a T cell subset sorted from them (not recorded which). V usage is TRBV2 and J usage is TRBJ2-7; D unclear. This chain's CDR3 is CASRGETSYEQYF. The CDR3 DNA reads TGTGCCAGCAGAGGAGAGACCTCCTACGAGCAGTACTTC.